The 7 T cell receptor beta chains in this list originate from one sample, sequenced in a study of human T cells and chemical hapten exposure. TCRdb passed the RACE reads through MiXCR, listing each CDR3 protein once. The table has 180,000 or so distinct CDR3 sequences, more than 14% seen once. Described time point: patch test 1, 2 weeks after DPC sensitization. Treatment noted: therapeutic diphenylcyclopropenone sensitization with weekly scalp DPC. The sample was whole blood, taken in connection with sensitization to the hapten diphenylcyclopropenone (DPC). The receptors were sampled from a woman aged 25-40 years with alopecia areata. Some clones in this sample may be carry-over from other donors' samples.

Here the CDR3 DNA reads TGCGCCAGCAGCTTCCAGGGCCCCCGTCACACTGAAGCTTTCTTT. It yields the protein CASSFQGPRHTEAFF. The chain recombines TRBV5-1 with TRBJ1-1; D may be TRBD1 (5 bases). CDR1 is SGHRS, CDR2 YFSETQ, per germline. The CDR3 sequence is 15 residues long. Trimming cost V 2 bases and J 3 bases, with 14 bases left between them.

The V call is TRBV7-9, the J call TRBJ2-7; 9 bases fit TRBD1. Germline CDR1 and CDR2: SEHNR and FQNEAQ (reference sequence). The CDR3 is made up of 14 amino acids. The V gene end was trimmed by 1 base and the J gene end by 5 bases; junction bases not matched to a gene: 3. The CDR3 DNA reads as TGTGCCAGCAGCTTAGGACAGGGGGTGGACGAGCAGTACTTC. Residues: CASSLGQGVDEQYF.

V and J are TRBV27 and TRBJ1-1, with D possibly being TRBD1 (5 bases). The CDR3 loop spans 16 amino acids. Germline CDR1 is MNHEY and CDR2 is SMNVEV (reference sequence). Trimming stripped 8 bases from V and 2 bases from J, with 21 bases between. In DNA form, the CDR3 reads TGTGCCAGCTATAAGACAGCTTTACATAGAAACACTGAAGCTTTCTTT. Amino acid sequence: CASYKTALHRNTEAFF.

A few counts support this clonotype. This CDR3 is CATSDHGQGSEQFF. Here the CDR3 DNA reads TGTGCCACCAGTGACCACGGACAGGGGAGTGAGCAGTTCTTC. The chain is built from TRBV24-1 and TRBJ2-1; 9 positions match TRBD1. With V trimmed by 4 bases and J by 9 bases, 6 bases remained unmatched. The germline V gene encodes CDR1 KGHDR and CDR2 SFDVKD. This CDR3 comprises 14 residues.

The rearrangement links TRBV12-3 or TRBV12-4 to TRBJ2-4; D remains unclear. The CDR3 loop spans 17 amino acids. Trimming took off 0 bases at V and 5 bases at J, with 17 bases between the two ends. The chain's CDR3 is CASSLAIFPTSENIQYF. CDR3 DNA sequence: TGTGCCAGCAGTTTAGCGATCTTCCCGACAAGTGAAAACATTCAGTACTTC.

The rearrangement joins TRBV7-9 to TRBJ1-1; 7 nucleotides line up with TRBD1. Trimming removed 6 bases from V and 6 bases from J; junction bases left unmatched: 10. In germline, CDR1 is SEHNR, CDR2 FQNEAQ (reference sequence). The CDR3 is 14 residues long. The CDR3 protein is CASRNQGVMAEAFF. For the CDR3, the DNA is TGTGCCAGCAGGAACCAGGGGGTAATGGCTGAAGCTTTCTTT.

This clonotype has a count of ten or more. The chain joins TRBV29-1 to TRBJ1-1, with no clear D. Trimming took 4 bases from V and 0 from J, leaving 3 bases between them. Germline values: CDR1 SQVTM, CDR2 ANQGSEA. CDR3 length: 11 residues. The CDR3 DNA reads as TGCAGCGTTGCCCTGAACACTGAAGCTTTCTTT. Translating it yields CSVALNTEAFF.